The 2 T cell receptor beta chains below come from one sample, sequenced in a study of blood T cells in healthy people across ages. Primers used in a second PCR of about 6 to 11 cycles were a sample-barcoded 5' primer and a J-beta primer mix. TCRdb itself ran the 5' RACE reads through MiXCR, one entry per CDR3 protein. The data hold over a million distinct CDR3 sequences, with roughly 43% observed a single time. Sequenced material: blood. Receptors were obtained from a woman between 18 and 30 years old in good health.

This clonotype has more than one count but fewer than ten. The chain couples TRBV28 to TRBJ2-3; 10 positions agree with TRBD2. This CDR3 is built from 17 residues. Looked up from germline, CDR1 is MDHEN and CDR2 is SYDVKM. Unmatched junction bases numbered 9, after V lost 6 bases and J lost 0 bases. CDR3 DNA sequence: TGTGCCAGCAGCTACGGATTTAGCGGGAGGAGCACAGATACGCAGTATTTT. This sequence encodes CASSYGFSGRSTDTQYF. Combining the CDR3 with reference TRBV28 and TRBJ2-3 gives the whole variable domain DVKVTQSSRYLVKRTGEKVFLECVQDMDHENMFWYRQDPGLGLRLIYFSYDVKMKEKGDIPEGYSVSREKKERFSLILESASTNQTSMYLCASSYGFSGRSTDTQYFGPGTRLTVL.

The V call is TRBV4-3, the J call TRBJ1-5, with a weak D call TRBD1 (6 bases). Germline V gene data show CDR1 as LGHNA and CDR2 as YSLEER. Trimming took off 3 bases at V and 5 bases at J, with 14 bases between the two ends. The CDR3 spans 15 residues. The CDR3 loop reads CASSQETGLHQPQHF. The CDR3 nucleotides are TGCGCCAGCAGCCAGGAAACAGGGTTGCATCAGCCCCAGCATTTT.